This TCR beta chain was recovered during a study of blood T cells in healthy people across ages. Remarks on this clonotype: Its antigen is not identified.

Whole-study results and caveats: PBMC samples, being unsorted, prevented any conclusive comparison of naive and antigen-experienced cells.

Together with a sample-barcoded 5' primer, a J-beta primer mix was included in a second PCR lasting about 7 to 11 cycles. TCRdb reprocessed the 5' RACE reads via MiXCR and lists one record per CDR3 protein. The sample consists of hundreds of thousands of distinct CDR3 sequences, less than 30% of them appearing once. This CDR3 has 11 residues. Specimen: blood. The receptor was derived from a woman aged 70-85 years in good health. The chain is built from TRBV21-1 and TRBJ1-2. TRBV21-1 is labeled a pseudogene. In nucleotides, the CDR3 is TGTGCCAGCAGCAAAGCGGGCGGCTACACCTTC. It codes for CASSKAGGYTF.